The 21 T cell receptor beta chains given below trace back to one sample, sequenced in a study of Ad26.COV2.S vaccination and SARS-CoV-2 variants. Treatment given: 19 received Ad26.COV2.S at low or high dose, single or two shots; about 5 received placebo; per-sample allocation not given. Following the first vaccine or placebo injection, samples were taken on day 63. TCRdb keeps only in-frame clones here, not all; method: immunoSEQ multiplex PCR. Here the sample spans about 350,000 clones, about 88% being singletons. The sample here was peripheral blood, taken in a trial of Ad26.COV2.S vaccine versus placebo. The receptors derive from a person between 18 and 65 years old who received the Ad26.COV2.S COVID-19 vaccine or a placebo.

This clone has a count of ten or more. This rearrangement joins TRBV6-4 to TRBJ2-2, with D possibly called TRBD1 or TRBD2 (6 bases each). Trimming pared 1 base from V and 6 bases from J, leaving 9 bases between. The CDR3 covers 14 residues. Germline assignment: CDR1 MRHNA and CDR2 SNTAGT. The CDR3: CASSDLEGAGELFF. DNA of the CDR3: TGTGCCAGCAGTGACTTGGAGGGGGCCGGGGAGCTGTTTTTT.

The rearrangement joins TRBV5-5 to TRBJ1-2, with D possibly TRBD1 on 6 matching bases. From germline, CDR1 is SGHKS and CDR2 YYEKEE (reference sequence). There are 13 residues in the CDR3. The germline V and J ends were trimmed by 4 bases and 2 bases, with 9 bases remaining between them. The chain's CDR3 is CASSPGQNYGYTF. CDR3 sequence (DNA): TGTGCCAGCAGCCCCGGACAGAACTATGGCTACACCTTC.

This sequence joins TRBV7-2 and TRBJ2-7; TRBD1 matches 8 bases. The CDR3 covers 13 residues. Germline V gene data show CDR1 as SGHTA and CDR2 as FQGNSA. V trimming: 5 bases; J trimming: 4 bases; junction bases outside the gene matches: 4. The CDR3: CASSPGQEYEQYF. As DNA, the CDR3 is TGTGCCAGCAGCCCGGGACAGGAATACGAGCAGTACTTC. Filled out from reference TRBV7-2 and TRBJ2-7, the complete variable domain reads GAGVSQSPSNKVTEKGKDVELRCDPISGHTALYWYRQSLGQGLEFLIYFQGNSAPDKSGLPSDRFSAERTGGSVSTLTIQRTQQEDSAVYLCASSPGQEYEQYFGPGTRLTVT.

The V and J genes are TRBV6-2 or TRBV6-3 and TRBJ2-3; maybe TRBD2 (5 bases). CDR1 is MNHEY, CDR2 SVGEGT, per germline. Trimming pared 5 bases from V and 0 bases from J, leaving 9 bases between. The CDR3 has 14 residues. DNA for the CDR3: TGTGCCAGCAGTACTAGACTAAGCACAGATACGCAGTATTTT. This translates into CASSTRLSTDTQYF.

The chain recombines TRBV9 with TRBJ1-2; 8 nucleotides match TRBD1. The CDR3 runs to 13 residues. The germline V gene encodes CDR1 SGDLS and CDR2 YYNGEE. Unmatched junction bases numbered 6, after V lost 3 bases and J lost 8 bases. The CDR3 loop is CASSADRVFGYTF. In DNA, the CDR3 is TGTGCCAGCAGCGCGGACAGGGTTTTCGGCTACACCTTC.

The chain links TRBV14 to TRBJ1-4; no clear D. Trimming removed 5 bases at V and 0 bases at J, with 19 bases between. The CDR3 totals 18 residues. CDR1 SGHDN and CDR2 FVKESK come from the germline V gene. As DNA, the CDR3 is TGTGCCAGCAGCTTCGCGTCCGACCCCATTTCAACTAATGAAAAACTGTTTTTT. It yields the protein CASSFASDPISTNEKLFF.

The V gene is TRBV5-1, the J gene TRBJ2-1, with a possible D match to TRBD1 (6 bases). In germline, CDR1 is SGHRS, CDR2 YFSETQ. V shed 3 bases and J shed 8 bases, with 9 bases lying between them. CDR3 length: 12 residues. The CDR3 loop reads CASSSEGDEQFF. CDR3 coding DNA: TGCGCCAGCAGCTCCGAGGGGGATGAGCAGTTCTTC.

The J gene is TRBJ1-5, the V gene TRBV5-8; the D is unclear. V lost 0 bases to trimming and J lost 4 bases, with 14 bases between them. The germline gives CDR1 SGHTS, CDR2 YDEGEE. This CDR3 is built from 16 residues. The CDR3, as DNA: TGTGCCAGCAGCTTGGCCTCGACACGAACTAATCAGCCCCAGCATTTT. It is translated as CASSLASTRTNQPQHF.

This clone came up a few times. V and J are TRBV5-6 and TRBJ2-2; 7 bases agree with TRBD1. V lost 3 bases, J lost 5 bases, and 4 bases stayed unmatched. The CDR3 has 14 amino acids. From germline, CDR1 is SGHDT and CDR2 YYEEEE. The CDR3 sequence: CASSWAGGTGELFF. The CDR3 DNA sequence: TGTGCCAGCAGCTGGGCAGGGGGAACCGGGGAGCTGTTTTTT.

The chain combines TRBV4-1 with TRBJ1-2; the match to TRBD1 covers 9 bases. CDR1 is MGHRA, CDR2 YSYEKL, per germline. The trim removed 1 base at V and 7 bases at J, leaving 7 bases unmatched. The CDR3 spans 15 residues. The CDR3: CASSQVPGQGFGYTF. As DNA, the CDR3 is TGCGCCAGCAGCCAAGTACCGGGACAGGGCTTTGGCTACACCTTC.

This sequence joins TRBV21-1 and TRBJ2-1; the table names TRBD2, a call not compared with the DNA. TRBV21-1 is tagged as a pseudogene. CDR3 size: 14 residues. DNA of the CDR3: TGTGCCAGCAGCAATTTGAGCGAAAGTTATGAGCAGTTCTTC. Its protein is CASSNLSESYEQFF.

The V gene is TRBV19, the J gene TRBJ2-3; D is uncertain. Germline V gene lookup returns CDR1 LNHDA and CDR2 SQIVND (reference sequence). V was trimmed by 6 bases and J by 0 bases, leaving 13 bases between them. The CDR3 runs to 15 residues. In nucleotides, the CDR3 is TGTGCCAGTAGCGTCCAGATCACTAGCACAGATACGCAGTATTTT. Protein: CASSVQITSTDTQYF.

The V call is TRBV7-8, the J call TRBJ1-5; D possibly corresponds to TRBD1 (5 bases). CDR1 SGHVS and CDR2 FQNEAQ come from the germline V gene. The CDR3 consists of 13 residues. The ends were cut back, 4 bases at V and 4 bases at J, with 8 bases in the middle. The CDR3 protein is CASSSTENQPQHF. Written as DNA, the CDR3 is TGTGCCAGCAGCTCGACAGAGAATCAGCCCCAGCATTTT. The complete variable domain, with remaining parts taken from reference TRBV7-8 and TRBJ1-5, reads GAGVSQSPRYKVAKRGQDVALRCDPISGHVSLFWYQQALGQGPEFLTYFQNEAQLDKSGLPSDRFFAERPEGSVSTLKIQRTQQEDSAVYLCASSSTENQPQHFGDGTRLSIL.

V and J are TRBV18 and TRBJ1-1, with TRBD1 matching over 7 bases. This CDR3 spans 15 amino acids. V was clipped by 0 bases and J by 1 base; unmatched bases: 2. Germline V gene sequence: CDR1 KGHSH, CDR2 LQKENI. CDR3 loop: CASSPPGQPNTEAFF. In DNA, the CDR3 is TGTGCCAGCTCACCACCGGGACAGCCGAACACTGAAGCTTTCTTT.

The chain joins TRBV7-2 to TRBJ2-7, with 7 positions matching TRBD1. The V gene end was trimmed by 5 bases and the J gene end by 1 base; junction bases not matched to a gene: 8. CDR1 is SGHTA, CDR2 FQGNSA, per germline. The CDR3 length is 15 residues. The CDR3: CASSILTGLSYEQYF. In nucleotides, the CDR3 is TGTGCCAGCAGCATATTGACAGGGCTATCCTACGAGCAGTACTTC.

V gene TRBV30 combines with J gene TRBJ2-1; 10 positions match TRBD2. Germline CDR1 is GTSNPN and CDR2 is SVGIG (reference sequence). The CDR3 is 14 residues long. Unmatched junction bases numbered 11, after V lost 8 bases and J lost 7 bases. The CDR3 nucleotides read TGTGCCCGGGGAGCGGGGGGGCCGAAGAATGAGCAGTTCTTC. It translates to CARGAGGPKNEQFF.

The chain links TRBV5-4 to TRBJ1-5; TRBD1 aligns across 9 bases. This CDR3 spans 15 amino acids. From germline, CDR1 is SGHNT and CDR2 YYREEE (reference sequence). Trimming removed 9 bases from V and 6 bases from J; junction bases left unmatched: 13. CDR3 loop: CANTDPGQGPQPQHF. The CDR3, as DNA: TGTGCCAATACTGATCCGGGACAGGGTCCTCAGCCCCAGCATTTT.

The V call is TRBV6-2 or TRBV6-3, the J call TRBJ1-1; TRBD1 matches at 8 bases. Germline V CDR1 and CDR2: MNHEY, SVGEGT. V dropped 6 bases and J dropped 6; count of bases not matched to a gene: 12. The CDR3 covers 15 residues. The CDR3 loop reads CASSNSDRGVAEAFF. The DNA for the CDR3 is TGTGCCAGCAGCAACTCCGACAGGGGTGTCGCTGAAGCTTTCTTT.

The rearrangement links TRBV7-2 to TRBJ2-3; maybe TRBD2 (5 bases). From germline, CDR1 is SGHTA and CDR2 FQGNSA. The CDR3 has 17 amino acids. The V and J ends lost 1 base and 12 bases respectively, with 26 bases between them. DNA for the CDR3: TGTGCCAGCAGCTTAGTGGGGAGCCCACCGGCCCCCCGCGTCCAGTATTTT. This gives the protein CASSLVGSPPAPRVQYF.

The rearrangement links TRBV7-9 to TRBJ1-1, with 9 positions matching TRBD1. From germline, CDR1 is SEHNR and CDR2 FQNEAQ (reference sequence). The J segment lost 4 bases and the V segment lost 5 bases, leaving 2 bases of the junction unmatched. This CDR3 has 13 residues. CDR3 sequence reads: CASSPQGATEAFF. The DNA of the CDR3 is TGTGCCAGCAGCCCACAGGGGGCCACTGAAGCTTTCTTT. Based on the CDR3 plus reference TRBV7-9 and TRBJ1-1, the full variable domain is DTGVSQNPRHKITKRGQNVTFRCDPISEHNRLYWYRQTLGQGPEFLTYFQNEAQLEKSRLLSDRFSAERPKGSFSTLEIQRTEQGDSAMYLCASSPQGATEAFFGQGTRLTVV.

The chain has TRBV7-2 and TRBJ1-5; TRBD1 agrees at 8 bases. V lost 4 bases to trimming and J lost 6 bases; unmatched junction nucleotides: 5. This CDR3 comprises 14 residues. Per the germline V gene, CDR1 is SGHTA and CDR2 is FQGNSA. The chain's CDR3 is CASSYRQGFQPQHF. The CDR3 DNA sequence: TGTGCCAGCAGCTATCGACAGGGGTTTCAGCCCCAGCATTTT.